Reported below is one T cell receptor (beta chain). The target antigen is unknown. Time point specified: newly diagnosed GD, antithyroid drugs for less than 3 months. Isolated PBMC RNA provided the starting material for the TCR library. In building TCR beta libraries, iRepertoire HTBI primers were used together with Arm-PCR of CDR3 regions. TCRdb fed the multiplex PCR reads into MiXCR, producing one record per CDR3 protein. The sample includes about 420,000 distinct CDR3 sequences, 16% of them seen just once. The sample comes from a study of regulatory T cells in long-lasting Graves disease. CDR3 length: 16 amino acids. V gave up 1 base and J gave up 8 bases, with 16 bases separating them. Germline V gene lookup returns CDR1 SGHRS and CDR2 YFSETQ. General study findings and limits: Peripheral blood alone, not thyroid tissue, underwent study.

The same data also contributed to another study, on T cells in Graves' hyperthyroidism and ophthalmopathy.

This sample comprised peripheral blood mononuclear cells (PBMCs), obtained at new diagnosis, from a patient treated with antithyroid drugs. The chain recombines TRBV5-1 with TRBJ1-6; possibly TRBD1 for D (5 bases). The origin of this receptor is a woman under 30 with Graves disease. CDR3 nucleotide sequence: TGCGCCAGCAGCTTGTCCGGGGCCAACTCATATTCACCCCTCCACTTT. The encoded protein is CASSLSGANSYSPLHF. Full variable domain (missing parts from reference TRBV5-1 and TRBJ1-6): KAGVTQTPRYLIKTRGQQVTLSCSPISGHRSVSWYQQTPGQGLQFLFEYFSETQRNKGNFPGRFSGRQFSNSRSEMNVSTLELGDSALYLCASSLSGANSYSPLHFGNGTRLTVT.